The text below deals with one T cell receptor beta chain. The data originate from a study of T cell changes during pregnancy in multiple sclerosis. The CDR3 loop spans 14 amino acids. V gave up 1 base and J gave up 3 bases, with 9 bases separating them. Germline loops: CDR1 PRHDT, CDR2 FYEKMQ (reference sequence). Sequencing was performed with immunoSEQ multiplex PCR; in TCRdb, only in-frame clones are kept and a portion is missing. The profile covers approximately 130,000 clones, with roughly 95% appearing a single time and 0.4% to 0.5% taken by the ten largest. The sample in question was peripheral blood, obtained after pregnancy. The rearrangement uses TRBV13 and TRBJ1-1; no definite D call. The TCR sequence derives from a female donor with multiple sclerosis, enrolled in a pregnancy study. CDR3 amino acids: CASSLATGYTEAFF. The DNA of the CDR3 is TGTGCCAGCAGCTTAGCGACGGGGTACACTGAAGCTTTCTTT.